The T cell receptor (beta chain) under discussion was sequenced for a study of cytotoxic CD8 clonotypes in ibrutinib-treated CLL. Study-wide results and caveats: Sustained-remission and progressing patients were not sampled at matched times. Starting clonality was above that of age-matched healthy donors and tracked circulating CD8+ T-cell counts.

CDR1 KGHSH and CDR2 LQKENI come from the germline V gene. The J segment lost 5 bases and the V segment lost 3 bases, leaving 6 bases of the junction unmatched. This CDR3 region has 14 residues. As regards this clone: Its antigen is unidentified.

TCRdb's copy holds only in-frame clones and misses some; the assay was immunoSEQ multiplex PCR. The sample consists of about 300,000 clones, roughly three quarters of them appearing once. The rearrangement uses TRBV18 and TRBJ2-7, with 8 bases lining up with TRBD2. Sequences were derived from PBMCs, sampled at disease progression, from a patient treated with ibrutinib. The sequence was collected from a human donor with chronic lymphocytic leukemia. The CDR3 DNA is TGTGCCAGCTCACCGCTGACTAGCGCTGACGAGCAGTACTTC. The encoded protein is CASSPLTSADEQYF. The variable domain in full, completed from reference TRBV18 and TRBJ2-7, reads NAGVMQNPRHLVRRRGQEARLRCSPMKGHSHVYWYRQLPEEGLKFMVYLQKENIIDESGMPKERFSAEFPKEGPSILRIQQVVRGDSAAYFCASSPLTSADEQYFGPGTRLTVT.